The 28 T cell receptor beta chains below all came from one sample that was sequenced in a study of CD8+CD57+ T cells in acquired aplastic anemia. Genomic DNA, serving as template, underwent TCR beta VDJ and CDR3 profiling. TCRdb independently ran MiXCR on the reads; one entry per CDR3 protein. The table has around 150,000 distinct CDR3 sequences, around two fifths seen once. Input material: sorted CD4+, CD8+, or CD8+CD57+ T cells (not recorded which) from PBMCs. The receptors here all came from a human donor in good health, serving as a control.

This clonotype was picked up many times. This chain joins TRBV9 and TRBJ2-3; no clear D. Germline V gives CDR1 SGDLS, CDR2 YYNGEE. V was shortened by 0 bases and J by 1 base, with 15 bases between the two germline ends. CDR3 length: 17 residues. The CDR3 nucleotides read TGTGCCAGCAGCGTAGGTCTGAGCACCCCCGGCACAGATACGCAGTATTTT. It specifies CASSVGLSTPGTDTQYF.

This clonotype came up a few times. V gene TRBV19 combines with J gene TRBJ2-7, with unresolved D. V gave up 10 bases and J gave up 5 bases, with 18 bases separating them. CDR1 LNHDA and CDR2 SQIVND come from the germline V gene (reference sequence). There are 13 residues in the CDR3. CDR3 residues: CATQRIGINEQYF. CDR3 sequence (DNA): TGTGCCACCCAACGGATAGGGATCAACGAGCAGTACTTC.

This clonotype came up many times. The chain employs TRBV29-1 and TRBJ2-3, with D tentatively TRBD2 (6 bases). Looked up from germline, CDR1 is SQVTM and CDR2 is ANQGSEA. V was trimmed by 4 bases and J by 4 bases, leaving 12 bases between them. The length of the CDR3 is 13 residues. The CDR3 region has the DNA TGCAGCGTTGGGAGCAGGGACTCAGATACGCAGTATTTT. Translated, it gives CSVGSRDSDTQYF.

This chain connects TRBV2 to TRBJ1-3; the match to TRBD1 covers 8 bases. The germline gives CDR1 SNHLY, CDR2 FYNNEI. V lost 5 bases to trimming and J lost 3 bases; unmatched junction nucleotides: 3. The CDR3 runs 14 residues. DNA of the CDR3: TGTGCCAGCAGTCTACAGGGGGATGGAAACACCATATATTTT. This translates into CASSLQGDGNTIYF. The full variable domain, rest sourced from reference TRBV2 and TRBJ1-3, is EPEVTQTPSHQVTQMGQEVILRCVPISNHLYFYWYRQILGQKVEFLVSFYNNEISEKSEIFDDQFSVERPDGSNFTLKIRSTKLEDSAMYFCASSLQGDGNTIYFGEGSWLTVV.

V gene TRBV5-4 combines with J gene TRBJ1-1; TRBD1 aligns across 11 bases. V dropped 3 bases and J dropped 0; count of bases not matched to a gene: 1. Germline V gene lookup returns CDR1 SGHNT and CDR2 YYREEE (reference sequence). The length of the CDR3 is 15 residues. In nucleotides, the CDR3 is TGTGCCAGCAGCTGGGACAGGGGGATGAACACTGAAGCTTTCTTT. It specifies CASSWDRGMNTEAFF.

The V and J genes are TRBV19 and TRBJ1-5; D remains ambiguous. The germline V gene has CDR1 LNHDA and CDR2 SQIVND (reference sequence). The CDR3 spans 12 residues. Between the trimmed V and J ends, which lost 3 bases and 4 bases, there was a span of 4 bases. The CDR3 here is CASSMVNQPQHF. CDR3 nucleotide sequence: TGTGCCAGTAGTATGGTGAATCAGCCCCAGCATTTT.

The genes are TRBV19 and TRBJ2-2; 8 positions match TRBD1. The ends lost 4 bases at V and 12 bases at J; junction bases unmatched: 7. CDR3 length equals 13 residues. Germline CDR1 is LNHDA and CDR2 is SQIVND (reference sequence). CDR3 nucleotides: TGTGCCAGTAGTACCTTACGGACAGGGAAGCTGTTTTTT. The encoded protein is CASSTLRTGKLFF. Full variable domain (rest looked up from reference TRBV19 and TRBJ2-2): DGGITQSPKYLFRKEGQNVTLSCEQNLNHDAMYWYRQDPGQGLRLIYYSQIVNDFQKGDIAEGYSVSREKKESFPLTVTSAQKNPTAFYLCASSTLRTGKLFFGEGSRLTVL.

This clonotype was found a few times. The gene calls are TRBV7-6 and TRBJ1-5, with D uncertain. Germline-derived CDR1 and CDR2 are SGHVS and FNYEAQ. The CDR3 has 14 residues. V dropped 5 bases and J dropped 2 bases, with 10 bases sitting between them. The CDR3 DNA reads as TGTGCCAGCAGCCCCCTAGGAGGCAATCAGCCCCAGCATTTT. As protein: CASSPLGGNQPQHF.

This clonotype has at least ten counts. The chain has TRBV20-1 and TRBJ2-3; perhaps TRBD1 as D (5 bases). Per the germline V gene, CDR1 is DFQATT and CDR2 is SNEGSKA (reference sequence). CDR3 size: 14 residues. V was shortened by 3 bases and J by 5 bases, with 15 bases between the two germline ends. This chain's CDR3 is CSASSFQGGDTQYF. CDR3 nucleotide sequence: TGCAGTGCTAGTTCCTTCCAGGGTGGAGATACGCAGTATTTT.

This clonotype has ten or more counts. The CDR3 nucleotides read TGCGCCAGCAGCCAAGTGAGGGGCGCAGGGGAAAAACTGTTTTTT. Its protein is CASSQVRGAGEKLFF. The chain uses TRBV4-1 and TRBJ1-4, with D perhaps matching TRBD1 (5 bases). V dropped 1 base and J dropped 8 bases, with 14 bases sitting between them. The CDR3 contains 15 residues. Germline V gives CDR1 MGHRA, CDR2 YSYEKL.

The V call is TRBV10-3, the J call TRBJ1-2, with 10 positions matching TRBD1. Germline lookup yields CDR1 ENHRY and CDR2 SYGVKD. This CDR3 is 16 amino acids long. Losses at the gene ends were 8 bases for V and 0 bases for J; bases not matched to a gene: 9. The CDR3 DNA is TGTGCCATCGCACCGGGACAGGGGTCCGCTAACTATGGCTACACCTTC. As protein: CAIAPGQGSANYGYTF.

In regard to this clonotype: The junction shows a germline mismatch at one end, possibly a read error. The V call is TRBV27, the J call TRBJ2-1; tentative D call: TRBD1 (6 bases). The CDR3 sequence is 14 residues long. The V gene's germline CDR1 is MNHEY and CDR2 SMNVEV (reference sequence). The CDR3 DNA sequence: TGTGCCAGCGGTTTATGGGGGCTACACAATGAGCAGTTCTTC. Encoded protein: CASGLWGLHNEQFF.

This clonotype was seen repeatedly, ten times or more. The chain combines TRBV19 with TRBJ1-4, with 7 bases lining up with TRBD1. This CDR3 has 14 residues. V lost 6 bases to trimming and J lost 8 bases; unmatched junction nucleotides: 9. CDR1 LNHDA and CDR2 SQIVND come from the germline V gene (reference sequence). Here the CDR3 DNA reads TGTGCCAGTAGGGGACAGCTGGATGGGGAAAAACTGTTTTTT. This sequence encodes CASRGQLDGEKLFF.

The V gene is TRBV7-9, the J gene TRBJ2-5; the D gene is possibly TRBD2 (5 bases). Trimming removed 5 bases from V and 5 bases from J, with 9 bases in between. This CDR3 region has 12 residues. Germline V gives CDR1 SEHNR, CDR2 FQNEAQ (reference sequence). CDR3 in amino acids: CASSRSGETQYF. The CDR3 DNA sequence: TGTGCCAGCAGCCGCTCGGGGGAGACCCAGTACTTC. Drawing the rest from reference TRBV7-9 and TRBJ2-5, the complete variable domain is DTGVSQNPRHKITKRGQNVTFRCDPISEHNRLYWYRQTLGQGPEFLTYFQNEAQLEKSRLLSDRFSAERPKGSFSTLEIQRTEQGDSAMYLCASSRSGETQYFGPGTRLLVL.

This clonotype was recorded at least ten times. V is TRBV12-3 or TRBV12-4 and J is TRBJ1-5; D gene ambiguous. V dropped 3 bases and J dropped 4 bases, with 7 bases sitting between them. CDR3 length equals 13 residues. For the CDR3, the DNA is TGTGCCAGCAGTTTCTCCACAAATCAGCCCCAGCATTTT. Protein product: CASSFSTNQPQHF.

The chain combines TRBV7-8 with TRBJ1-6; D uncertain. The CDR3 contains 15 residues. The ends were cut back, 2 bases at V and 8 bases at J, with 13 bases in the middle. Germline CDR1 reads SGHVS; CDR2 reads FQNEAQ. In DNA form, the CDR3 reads TGTGCCAGCAGCTTATCCGACCTAAGGGATTCACCCCTCCACTTT. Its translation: CASSLSDLRDSPLHF.

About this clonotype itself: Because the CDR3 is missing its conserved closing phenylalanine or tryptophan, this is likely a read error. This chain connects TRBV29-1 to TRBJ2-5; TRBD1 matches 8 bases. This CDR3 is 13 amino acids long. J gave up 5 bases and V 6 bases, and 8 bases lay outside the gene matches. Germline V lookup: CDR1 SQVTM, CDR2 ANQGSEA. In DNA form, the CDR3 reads TGCAGCGTGGACAGGGACGGTAGGGAGACCCAGTACTTA. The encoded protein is CSVDRDGRETQYL.

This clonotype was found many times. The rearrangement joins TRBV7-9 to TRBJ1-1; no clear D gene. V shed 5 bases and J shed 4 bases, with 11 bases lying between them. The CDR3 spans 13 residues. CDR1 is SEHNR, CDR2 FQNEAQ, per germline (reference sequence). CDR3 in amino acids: CASSLPGSTEAFF. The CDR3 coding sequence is TGTGCCAGCAGCCTTCCGGGGAGCACTGAAGCTTTCTTT.

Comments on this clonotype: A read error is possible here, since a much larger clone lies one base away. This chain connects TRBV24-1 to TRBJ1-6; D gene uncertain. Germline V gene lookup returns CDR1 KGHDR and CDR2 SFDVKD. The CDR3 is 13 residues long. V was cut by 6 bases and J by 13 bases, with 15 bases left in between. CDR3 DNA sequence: TGTGCCACCAGTTGGCAGTTAGAGTGGCCCCTCCACTTT. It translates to CATSWQLEWPLHF.

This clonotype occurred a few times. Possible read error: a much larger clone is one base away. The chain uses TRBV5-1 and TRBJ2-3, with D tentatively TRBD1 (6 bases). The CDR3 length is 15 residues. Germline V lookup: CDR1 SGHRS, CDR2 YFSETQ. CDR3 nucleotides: TGCGCCAGCAGCGTGGGGACACCTAGCACAGATACGCAGGATTTT. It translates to CASSVGTPSTDTQDF.

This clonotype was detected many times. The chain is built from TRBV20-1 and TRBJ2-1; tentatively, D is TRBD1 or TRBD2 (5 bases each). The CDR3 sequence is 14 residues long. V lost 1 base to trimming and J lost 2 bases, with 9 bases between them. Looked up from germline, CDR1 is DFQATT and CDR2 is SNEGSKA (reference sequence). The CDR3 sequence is CSARGRGAYNEQFF. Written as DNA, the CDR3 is TGCAGTGCTAGAGGAAGAGGGGCCTACAATGAGCAGTTCTTC.

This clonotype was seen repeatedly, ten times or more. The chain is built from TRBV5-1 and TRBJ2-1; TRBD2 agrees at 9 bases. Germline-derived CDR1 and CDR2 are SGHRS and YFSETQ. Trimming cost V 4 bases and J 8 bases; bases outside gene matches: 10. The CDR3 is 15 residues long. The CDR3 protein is CASSLTGTSSHEQFF. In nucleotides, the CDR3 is TGCGCCAGCAGCCTGACTGGGACTAGCTCTCATGAGCAGTTCTTC.

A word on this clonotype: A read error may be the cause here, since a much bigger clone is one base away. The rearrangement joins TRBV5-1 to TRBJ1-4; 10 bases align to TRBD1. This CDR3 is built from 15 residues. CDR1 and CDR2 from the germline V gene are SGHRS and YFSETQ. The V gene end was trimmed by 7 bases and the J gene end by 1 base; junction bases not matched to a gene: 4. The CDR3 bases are TGCGCCAGCCGCCGGGACAGGGGAACTAATGAAAAACTGTTTTTT. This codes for CASRRDRGTNEKLFF.

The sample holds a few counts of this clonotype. The CDR3 reads CATSTAGATTYEQYF. CDR3 DNA: TGTGCCACCAGTACAGCTGGCGCGACGACCTACGAGCAGTACTTC. This chain joins TRBV15 and TRBJ2-7; D is undetermined. Trimming pared 6 bases from V and 2 bases from J, leaving 17 bases between. CDR3 length: 15 amino acids. CDR1 is LNHNV, CDR2 YYDKDF, per germline (reference sequence).

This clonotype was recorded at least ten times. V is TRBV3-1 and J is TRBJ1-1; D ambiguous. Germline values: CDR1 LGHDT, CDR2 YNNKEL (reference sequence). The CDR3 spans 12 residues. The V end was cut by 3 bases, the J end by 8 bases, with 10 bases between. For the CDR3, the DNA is TGTGCCAGCAGCCAGGGTCGGGGAGAAGCTTTCTTT. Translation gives CASSQGRGEAFF.

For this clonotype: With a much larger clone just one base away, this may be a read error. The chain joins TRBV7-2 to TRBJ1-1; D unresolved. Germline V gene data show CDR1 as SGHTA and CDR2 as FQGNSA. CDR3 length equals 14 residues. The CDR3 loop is CASSPNWVSTEASF. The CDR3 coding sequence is TGTGCCAGCAGCCCTAATTGGGTTTCCACTGAAGCTTCCTTT.

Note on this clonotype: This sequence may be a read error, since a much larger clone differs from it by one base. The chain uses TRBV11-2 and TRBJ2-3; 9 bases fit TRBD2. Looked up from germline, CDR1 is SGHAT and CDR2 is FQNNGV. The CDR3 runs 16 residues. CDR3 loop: CASSFFAGGITDAQYF. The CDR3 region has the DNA TGTGCCAGCAGCTTTTTTGCGGGGGGGATCACAGATGCGCAGTATTTT. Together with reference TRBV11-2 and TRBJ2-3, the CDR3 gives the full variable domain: EAGVAQSPRYKIIEKRQSVAFWCNPISGHATLYWYQQILGQGPKLLIQFQNNGVVDDSQLPKDRFSAERLKGVDSTLKIQPAKLEDSAVYLCASSFFAGGITDAQYFGPGTRLTVL.

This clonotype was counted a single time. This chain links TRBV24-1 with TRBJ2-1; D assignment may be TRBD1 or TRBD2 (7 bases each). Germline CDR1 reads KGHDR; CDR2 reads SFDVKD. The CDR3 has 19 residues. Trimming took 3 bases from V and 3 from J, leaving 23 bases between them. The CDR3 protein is CATSDPTSTGRDDYNEQFF. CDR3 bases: TGTGCCACCAGTGATCCAACCTCGACAGGGAGGGACGACTACAATGAGCAGTTCTTC.